Each of the 5 T cell receptor beta chains below was sequenced from the same sample in a study of identical twins. TCRdb re-called the 5' RACE reads with MiXCR, one entry per CDR3 protein. Of a few hundred thousand distinct CDR3 sequences in the sample, roughly 15% are singletons; the top ten hold nearly 0.45%. These data also featured in a second study, about yellow fever vaccine responses in identical twins.

The source material was CD4+ T cells sorted from blood. The receptors were gathered from a woman between 18 and 30 years old in good health.

The rearrangement uses TRBV7-3 and TRBJ2-5; possible D gene TRBD1, 6 bases. This CDR3 comprises 14 residues. Germline CDR1 is SGHTA and CDR2 is FQGTGA. V was shortened by 6 bases and J by 2 bases, with 13 bases between the two germline ends. In DNA form, the CDR3 reads TGTGCCAGCAGTCCCACAGGGCGACAAGAGACCCAGTACTTC. It specifies CASSPTGRQETQYF.

The sample holds a few counts of this clonotype. The chain employs TRBV29-1 and TRBJ2-2; D is perhaps TRBD1 or TRBD2 (5 bases each). The CDR3 is 15 residues long. Germline V gene lookup returns CDR1 SQVTM and CDR2 ANQGSEA. The ends were cut back, 0 bases at V and 6 bases at J, with 14 bases in the middle. CDR3 in amino acids: CSVEDPGAQAGELFF. The CDR3 nucleotides are TGCAGCGTTGAAGATCCCGGGGCTCAGGCCGGGGAGCTGTTTTTT.

This clonotype was observed a few times. This chain links TRBV11-3 with TRBJ2-3; 8 nucleotides match TRBD2. There are 16 residues in the CDR3. Germline CDR1 and CDR2: SGHNT and YENEEA. The J segment lost 4 bases and the V segment lost 5 bases, leaving 11 bases of the junction unmatched. As DNA, the CDR3 is TGTGCCAGCAGCCCCGGCCAGCGGGAGAAAGCAGATACGCAGTATTTT. It translates to CASSPGQREKADTQYF.

This clonotype was detected only a few times. The rearrangement joins TRBV5-5 to TRBJ1-2; D is undetermined. With 0 bases removed from V and 8 bases from J, the gap between germline ends came to 11 bases. From germline, CDR1 is SGHKS and CDR2 YYEKEE (reference sequence). The CDR3 runs 13 residues. The CDR3 sequence: CASSLASGLGYTF. The CDR3 DNA is TGTGCCAGCAGCTTGGCGTCAGGTTTAGGCTACACCTTC.

This clonotype was detected only a few times. This chain connects TRBV20-1 to TRBJ1-4, with D unclear. The CDR3 has 16 residues. V lost 1 base to trimming and J lost 0 bases, with 12 bases between them. Germline values: CDR1 DFQATT, CDR2 SNEGSKA (reference sequence). The CDR3 region has the DNA TGCAGTGCTAGAGTAGGCAGCCATGCAACTAATGAAAAACTGTTTTTT. Residues: CSARVGSHATNEKLFF.